The next 2 T cell receptor beta chains were all read from a single sample in a study of beta chain features in type 1 diabetes. All of the isolated RNA was reverse transcribed, so expressed TCRB transcripts were sequenced. Clones were read by immunoSEQ multiplex PCR, and TCRdb kept only the in-frame ones, dropping some. There are over 700,000 clones in the sample; 17% occur only once, and 0.02% to 0.03% lies in the top ten. Sequenced sample: naive CD4+ T cells from blood. These receptors originate from a woman younger than 35 in good health.

A word on this clone: This specimen includes other DNA sequences encoding the same CDR3. The V gene is TRBV5-1, the J gene TRBJ2-3; D unresolved. The CDR3 is made up of 13 amino acids. Germline assignment: CDR1 SGHRS and CDR2 YFSETQ. Trimming removed 0 bases from V and 3 bases from J, with 5 bases in between. The CDR3 nucleotides read TGCGCCAGCAGCTTGGGGCTTACAGATACGCAGTATTTT. Translation gives CASSLGLTDTQYF.

The chain has TRBV10-3 and TRBJ2-3; 7 nucleotides line up with TRBD2. This CDR3 contains 14 residues. Unmatched junction bases numbered 4, after V lost 5 bases and J lost 2 bases. Germline loops: CDR1 ENHRY, CDR2 SYGVKD. The CDR3 DNA follows: TGTGCCATCAGTATCGCGGGGGACACAGATACGCAGTATTTT. Residues: CAISIAGDTDTQYF.